Below are 27 T cell receptor beta chains sequenced from a single sample in a study of Tregs in tolerant kidney transplant recipients. This table comes from immunoSEQ multiplex PCR, and its TCRdb copy is limited to in-frame clones, with some not included. The table includes about 94,000 clones, more than 85% detected once. The sequencing here drew on CD4+ T cells from blood, taken before the transplant. These receptors were obtained from a human donor who received a combined kidney and bone marrow transplant.

V and J are TRBV30 and TRBJ1-2; TRBD1 agrees at 7 bases. The CDR3 sequence is 13 residues long. CDR1 and CDR2 from the germline V gene are GTSNPN and SVGIG (reference sequence). V was pared by 2 bases and J by 2 bases, with 2 bases of the junction left unmatched. CDR3 amino acids: CAWSRDRNYGYTF. The CDR3 DNA reads TGTGCCTGGAGTAGGGACAGAAACTATGGCTACACCTTC.

CDR3 bases: TGTGCCAGCACAAGACGGGGGGCCCGATCCTACGAGCAGTACTTC. It specifies CASTRRGARSYEQYF. The rearrangement uses TRBV21-1 and TRBJ2-7; the D call in the table, TRBD2, was not verified against the DNA. TRBV21-1 is described as a pseudogene. This CDR3 contains 15 residues.

This chain links TRBV14 with TRBJ1-3; possibly TRBD1 for D (5 bases). CDR3 size: 19 residues. V dropped 1 base and J dropped 2 bases, with 21 bases sitting between them. Germline CDR1 SGHDN, CDR2 FVKESK. The CDR3: CASSQGRGGYSFPGNTIYF. CDR3 DNA: TGTGCCAGCAGCCAAGGACGCGGGGGGTATTCGTTCCCTGGAAACACCATATATTTT.

The genes are TRBV6-6 and TRBJ1-5; 10 bases line up with TRBD1. The V and J ends lost 6 bases and 4 bases, in that order; junction bases with no gene match: 9. Germline V gene lookup returns CDR1 MNHNY and CDR2 SVGAGI (reference sequence). There are 16 residues in the CDR3. In DNA, the CDR3 is TGTGCCAGCAGACCCCAGACAGGGGGCGCGAATCAGCCCCAGCATTTT. This codes for CASRPQTGGANQPQHF.

This clone came up a few times. The chain links TRBV10-3 to TRBJ1-5; D gene unclear. Germline V CDR1 and CDR2: ENHRY, SYGVKD. The CDR3 length is 14 residues. Deletions cut 3 bases from V and 0 bases from J, with 6 bases between. As DNA, the CDR3 is TGTGCCATCAGTGAAGAGGTTAGCAATCAGCCCCAGCATTTT. Translated, it gives CAISEEVSNQPQHF.

The J gene is TRBJ2-1, the V gene TRBV9; 12 bases fit TRBD2. This CDR3 comprises 16 residues. J was trimmed by 12 bases and V by 4 bases; bases with no gene match: 14. The germline V gene has CDR1 SGDLS and CDR2 YYNGEE. The CDR3: CASSPSGLAGGIGQFF. CDR3 DNA sequence: TGTGCCAGCAGCCCTAGTGGGCTAGCGGGAGGGATAGGGCAGTTCTTC. Full variable domain (missing parts from reference TRBV9 and TRBJ2-1): DSGVTQTPKHLITATGQRVTLRCSPRSGDLSVYWYQQSLDQGLQFLIQYYNGEERAKGNILERFSAQQFPDLHSELNLSSLELGDSALYFCASSPSGLAGGIGQFFGPGTRLTVL.

The chain carries TRBV11-3 and TRBJ2-2, with 8 nucleotides matching TRBD2. Unmatched junction bases numbered 8, after V lost 0 bases and J lost 5 bases. CDR1 is SGHNT, CDR2 YENEEA, per germline. CDR3 length: 17 amino acids. CDR3 in amino acids: CASSLDLPGLETGELFF. The CDR3 DNA sequence: TGTGCCAGCAGCTTAGATCTCCCGGGACTAGAGACCGGGGAGCTGTTTTTT.

This chain links TRBV4-3 with TRBJ2-1; 7 bases map to TRBD1. After removal of 4 bases from V and 12 bases from J, the junction contained 9 bases not matched to a gene. CDR1 LGHNA and CDR2 YSLEER come from the germline V gene. The CDR3 runs to 13 residues. CDR3 region: CASSPRQGLSQFF. The CDR3 DNA reads TGCGCCAGCAGCCCCAGACAGGGCCTGTCGCAGTTCTTC.

This clone was seen only once. J is TRBJ1-5 and V is TRBV6-5, with a tentative D call TRBD1 (6 bases). Trimming took off 4 bases at V and 3 bases at J, with 10 bases between the two ends. The CDR3 contains 14 residues. CDR1 and CDR2 from the germline V gene are MNHEY and SVGAGI. CDR3 loop: CASSFGGLNQPQHF. The CDR3 coding sequence is TGTGCCAGCAGTTTCGGGGGGCTCAATCAGCCCCAGCATTTT.

The CDR3 sequence: CASSNRDRGASEGNEQYF. The CDR3 coding sequence is TGCGCCAGCAGCAACCGGGACAGGGGGGCAAGCGAGGGTAACGAGCAGTACTTC. This rearrangement joins TRBV5-1 to TRBJ2-7; 11 positions agree with TRBD1. J lost 5 bases, V lost 4 bases, and 17 bases had no gene match. CDR3 length: 18 amino acids. Germline lookup yields CDR1 SGHRS and CDR2 YFSETQ.

This sequence joins TRBV4-3 and TRBJ2-2, with D possibly being TRBD1 (6 bases). Per the germline V gene, CDR1 is LGHNA and CDR2 is YSLEER. The CDR3 runs 16 residues. Trimming removed 1 base at V and 3 bases at J, with 12 bases between. The CDR3 coding sequence is TGCGCCAGCAGCCAAGTCCAGGGGTCCTACACCGGGGAGCTGTTTTTT. It encodes CASSQVQGSYTGELFF.

V gene TRBV29-1 combines with J gene TRBJ2-7; D may be TRBD1 (5 bases). Trimming took 2 bases from V and 0 from J, leaving 17 bases between them. The CDR3 length is 16 residues. Germline-derived CDR1 and CDR2 are SQVTM and ANQGSEA. The CDR3 DNA reads TGCAGCGTTGAACTTCGTAGGACACCAAGCTCCTACGAGCAGTACTTC. The encoded protein is CSVELRRTPSSYEQYF.

V usage is TRBV30 and J usage is TRBJ1-5, with TRBD1 matching 11 bases. The V and J ends lost 3 bases and 7 bases, in that order; junction bases with no gene match: 8. This CDR3 is built from 15 residues. In germline, CDR1 is GTSNPN, CDR2 SVGIG (reference sequence). The DNA of the CDR3 is TGTGCCTGGAGAAGGACAGGGGGCGCGGGACAGCCCCAGCATTTT. Its protein product is CAWRRTGGAGQPQHF.

The genes are TRBV2 and TRBJ2-2; 10 bases line up with TRBD2. The CDR3 sequence is 15 residues long. The trim removed 7 bases at V and 8 bases at J, leaving 10 bases unmatched. Germline V gives CDR1 SNHLY, CDR2 FYNNEI. CDR3 DNA sequence: TGTGCCAGCAATCGAGCGGGAGGGCCTCGAGGGGAGCTGTTTTTT. It is translated as CASNRAGGPRGELFF.

The J gene is TRBJ2-2, the V gene TRBV5-4, with 7 nucleotides matching TRBD1. Germline V gene lookup returns CDR1 SGHNT and CDR2 YYREEE (reference sequence). Trimming cost V 4 bases and J 1 base; bases outside gene matches: 7. The CDR3 is 16 amino acids. DNA for the CDR3: TGTGCCAGCAGCCCCGATCGGGACAGGAACACCGGGGAGCTGTTTTTT. It is translated as CASSPDRDRNTGELFF.

J is TRBJ2-3 and V is TRBV5-4; 9 bases match TRBD1. This CDR3 comprises 15 residues. The trim removed 4 bases at V and 4 bases at J, leaving 7 bases unmatched. The germline CDR1 and CDR2 sequences are SGHNT and YYREEE (reference sequence). CDR3 region: CASSPSGTGSDTQYF. The DNA of the CDR3 is TGTGCCAGCAGCCCATCCGGGACAGGGTCAGATACGCAGTATTTT.

The chain joins TRBV11-1 to TRBJ2-5; 8 bases are shared with TRBD2. V lost 2 bases and J lost 3; bases outside the gene matches: 5. The germline V gene encodes CDR1 SGHAT and CDR2 FQDESV (reference sequence). The CDR3 extends over 15 amino acids. The CDR3 nucleotides are TGTGCCAGCAGCTTATCAGGGACTAGGAAAGAGACCCAGTACTTC. Its protein product is CASSLSGTRKETQYF.

The rearrangement links TRBV2 to TRBJ1-4; tentative D call: TRBD1 (5 bases). Germline loops: CDR1 SNHLY, CDR2 FYNNEI. The germline V and J ends were trimmed by 3 bases and 11 bases, with 16 bases remaining between them. CDR3 length: 14 residues. The CDR3 bases are TGTGCCAGCAGTGAGGACCACGTGGGGCGGAAACTGTTTTTT. As protein: CASSEDHVGRKLFF.

The CDR3 here is CASSLTGALFGQPQHF. The CDR3 DNA reads TGTGCCAGCAGTCTTACAGGTGCCCTGTTCGGTCAGCCCCAGCATTTT. The J gene is TRBJ1-5, the V gene TRBV7-2; D might be TRBD1 (5 bases). The germline CDR1 and CDR2 sequences are SGHTA and FQGNSA. The V and J ends lost 6 bases and 6 bases respectively, with 21 bases between them. The CDR3 sequence is 16 residues long.

A note on this clone: Other DNA sequences of this sample code for an identical CDR3. CDR3: CAWNRDNAVSVYGYTF. CDR3 DNA: TGTGCCTGGAATCGGGACAATGCAGTTTCAGTTTATGGCTACACCTTC. The gene calls are TRBV30 and TRBJ1-2; possible D gene TRBD1, 6 bases. The CDR3 runs 16 residues. The V end was cut by 4 bases, the J end by 5 bases, with 23 bases between. Germline V CDR1 and CDR2: GTSNPN, SVGIG (reference sequence).

V gene TRBV7-3 combines with J gene TRBJ2-3; D remains unclear. Per germline, CDR1 SGHTA and CDR2 FQGTGA. The CDR3 has 13 residues. V lost 1 base, J lost 8 bases, and 10 bases lay in between. The CDR3 DNA reads TGTGCCAGCAGCTTAATCCGGTCGGGTACGCAGTATTTT. Its translation: CASSLIRSGTQYF. The complete variable domain, with remaining parts taken from reference TRBV7-3 and TRBJ2-3, reads GAGVSQTPSNKVTEKGKYVELRCDPISGHTALYWYRQSLGQGPEFLIYFQGTGAADDSGLPNDRFFAVRPEGSVSTLKIQRTERGDSAVYLCASSLIRSGTQYFGPGTRLTVL.

The V call is TRBV6-5, the J call TRBJ2-6; TRBD1 is a possible D gene (5 bases). Trimming took off 5 bases at V and 5 bases at J, with 7 bases between the two ends. Germline values: CDR1 MNHEY, CDR2 SVGAGI. This CDR3 is 13 amino acids long. The CDR3 DNA is TGTGCCAGCAGTCCGGACAGGGCCAACGTCCTGACTTTC. Amino acid sequence: CASSPDRANVLTF.

About this clone: This CDR3 is also generated by other DNA sequences in the sample. The chain joins TRBV5-6 to TRBJ2-6; D gene unclear. Per the germline V gene, CDR1 is SGHDT and CDR2 is YYEEEE. V was pared by 7 bases and J by 5 bases, with 22 bases between. The CDR3 runs 17 residues. CDR3 coding DNA: TGTGCCAGCTGTCTTGGTAATTCACAAAGTCGGGCCAACGTCCTGACTTTC. It translates to CASCLGNSQSRANVLTF.

The V and J genes are TRBV14 and TRBJ1-1, with no clear D. Per the germline V gene, CDR1 is SGHDN and CDR2 is FVKESK. The CDR3 contains 14 residues. V lost 4 bases and J 0 bases, leaving 9 bases between the germline ends. CDR3 sequence: CASSLLQVNTEAFF. Here the CDR3 DNA reads TGTGCCAGCAGCCTACTTCAGGTGAACACTGAAGCTTTCTTT.

The chain recombines TRBV7-3 with TRBJ2-3; a weak D match, TRBD1 (6 bases). Trimming removed 4 bases at V and 5 bases at J, with 13 bases between. CDR3 size: 14 residues. CDR1 and CDR2 (germline): SGHTA, FQGTGA. The CDR3 DNA sequence: TGTGCCAGCAGCTCCTACAGGGCTGTAGATACGCAGTATTTT. This encodes CASSSYRAVDTQYF.

The chain has TRBV9 and TRBJ2-6; D is perhaps TRBD1 (6 bases). The CDR3 consists of 15 residues. V gave up 2 bases and J gave up 4 bases, with 10 bases separating them. From germline, CDR1 is SGDLS and CDR2 YYNGEE. In DNA form, the CDR3 reads TGTGCCAGCAGCGTTCAGGGGAGCGGGGCCAACGTCCTGACTTTC. Its translation is CASSVQGSGANVLTF.

V gene TRBV6-6 combines with J gene TRBJ2-5, with D possibly matching TRBD1 (5 bases). V was pared by 6 bases and J by 5 bases, with 19 bases between. The CDR3 consists of 15 residues. Looked up from germline, CDR1 is MNHNY and CDR2 is SVGAGI (reference sequence). DNA of the CDR3: TGTGCCAGCAGGACGGACGCCAAGAAGGGGGAGACCCAGTACTTC. This gives the protein CASRTDAKKGETQYF.